This is a list of T cell receptor beta chains from one sample in a study of cytomegalovirus exposure and HLA in healthy donors. The table came from immunoSEQ multiplex PCR; TCRdb's copy has only in-frame clones and leaves some out. The sample shows about 160,000 clones, about 77% of them seen only once. Material for sequencing was PBMCs. These receptors came from a man in his thirties or forties in good health and CMV-seronegative. The CDR3 runs from the conserved cysteine through the conserved F or W. Each record gives: D gene, J gene, V gene, CDR3 protein. D genes are given only for firm matches.

d_call: .
j_call: TRBJ1-6
v_call: TRBV6-5
cdr3_aa: CASMTQGWNSPLHF

d_call: .
j_call: TRBJ1-2
v_call: TRBV5-8
cdr3_aa: CASSPYGQPWGYTF

d_call: TRBD1
j_call: TRBJ2-7
v_call: TRBV5-4
cdr3_aa: CASSTGTGAYEQYF

d_call: TRBD2
j_call: TRBJ2-5
v_call: TRBV28
cdr3_aa: CASKLAGVETQYF

d_call: .
j_call: TRBJ1-1
v_call: TRBV30
cdr3_aa: CAWSVRGGPNTEAFF

d_call: .
j_call: TRBJ2-7
v_call: TRBV5-1
cdr3_aa: CASSARQSSYEQYF

d_call: TRBD2
j_call: TRBJ2-1
v_call: TRBV4-3
cdr3_aa: CASSQAPSGPEGRGNEQFF

d_call: .
j_call: .
v_call: TRBV5-6
cdr3_aa: CASSLDSQYEQYF

d_call: TRBD1
j_call: TRBJ2-2
v_call: TRBV14
cdr3_aa: CARSRQGPNTGELFF

d_call: TRBD1
j_call: TRBJ2-2
v_call: TRBV5-8
cdr3_aa: CASSSGQGARTGELFF

d_call: TRBD2
j_call: TRBJ2-5
v_call: TRBV28
cdr3_aa: CASSGVVSGSWGETQYF

d_call: .
j_call: TRBJ2-6
v_call: TRBV5-6
cdr3_aa: CASSDTVSSSGANVLTF

d_call: .
j_call: TRBJ1-5
v_call: TRBV10-2
cdr3_aa: CASSRSEYSNQPQHF

d_call: TRBD1
j_call: TRBJ1-5
v_call: TRBV9
cdr3_aa: CASSPGSRTGGGQPQHF

d_call: TRBD1
j_call: TRBJ2-7
v_call: TRBV4-1
cdr3_aa: CASSFEGTGSYEQYF

d_call: .
j_call: TRBJ1-2
v_call: TRBV9
cdr3_aa: CASSVDQGLDYGYTF

d_call: TRBD2
j_call: TRBJ2-3
v_call: TRBV9
cdr3_aa: CASSLAGGTDTQYF

d_call: .
j_call: TRBJ2-2
v_call: TRBV28
cdr3_aa: CASSLDHYIRGTGELFF

d_call: .
j_call: TRBJ1-5
v_call: TRBV30
cdr3_aa: CAWSVQARVNQPQHF

d_call: .
j_call: TRBJ2-3
v_call: TRBV7-9
cdr3_aa: CASSLGQSTDTQYF

d_call: .
j_call: TRBJ2-1
v_call: TRBV5-1
cdr3_aa: CASSWRTDSRLHEQFF

d_call: TRBD1
j_call: TRBJ2-7
v_call: TRBV2
cdr3_aa: CASTDRGIGEQYF

d_call: .
j_call: TRBJ1-3
v_call: TRBV19
cdr3_aa: CASSSGLSLGNTIYF

d_call: .
j_call: TRBJ2-5
v_call: TRBV25-1
cdr3_aa: CASSLPRDQETQYF

d_call: .
j_call: TRBJ2-7
v_call: TRBV6-5
cdr3_aa: CASSYSRRRVTEQYF

d_call: .
j_call: TRBJ1-1
v_call: TRBV19
cdr3_aa: CASSPQGATEAFF

d_call: .
j_call: TRBJ1-4
v_call: TRBV13
cdr3_aa: CASSSPDRVNEKLFF

d_call: .
j_call: TRBJ1-2
v_call: TRBV5-1
cdr3_aa: CASSLQGDGYTF

d_call: TRBD1
j_call: TRBJ2-7
v_call: TRBV11-3
cdr3_aa: CASSLDRGRQYF

d_call: TRBD1
j_call: TRBJ1-4
v_call: TRBV4-1
cdr3_aa: CASSQVGQGATNEKLFF

d_call: .
j_call: TRBJ1-1
v_call: TRBV19
cdr3_aa: CASSMTGMNTEAFF

d_call: TRBD2
j_call: TRBJ2-1
v_call: TRBV7-9
cdr3_aa: CASSLGREYYNEQFF

d_call: TRBD1
j_call: TRBJ1-5
v_call: TRBV2
cdr3_aa: CASSGTVSNQPQHF

d_call: TRBD2
j_call: TRBJ2-1
v_call: TRBV28
cdr3_aa: CASSSTGGLHEQFF

d_call: .
j_call: TRBJ1-3
v_call: TRBV10-3
cdr3_aa: CAIRRSGGGGNTIYF

d_call: .
j_call: TRBJ1-6
v_call: TRBV7-3
cdr3_aa: CASSLVGAQDSPLHF

d_call: .
j_call: .
v_call: TRBV29-1
cdr3_aa: CSVETGARPYEQYF

d_call: TRBD2
j_call: TRBJ2-7
v_call: TRBV7-9
cdr3_aa: CASGGTSGTYEQYF

d_call: TRBD2
j_call: TRBJ2-1
v_call: TRBV5-1
cdr3_aa: CASSLGTSGYNEQFF

d_call: TRBD1
j_call: TRBJ1-1
v_call: TRBV30
cdr3_aa: CAQDRVNTEAFF

d_call: .
j_call: TRBJ2-7
v_call: TRBV10-3
cdr3_aa: CAIRGSSYEQYF

d_call: TRBD1
j_call: TRBJ2-5
v_call: TRBV7-3
cdr3_aa: CASSTGQEETQYF

d_call: .
j_call: TRBJ1-6
v_call: TRBV10-3
cdr3_aa: CATTSEGVSPLHF

d_call: TRBD2
j_call: TRBJ2-3
v_call: TRBV15
cdr3_aa: CATSSWGGITDTQYF

d_call: TRBD1
j_call: TRBJ1-2
v_call: TRBV7-9
cdr3_aa: CASRGQGENYGYTF

d_call: TRBD2
j_call: TRBJ2-5
v_call: TRBV5-1
cdr3_aa: CASRYASGGETQYF

d_call: .
j_call: TRBJ1-5
v_call: TRBV29-1
cdr3_aa: CSVAIAGAPGNQPQHF

d_call: .
j_call: TRBJ1-5
v_call: TRBV15
cdr3_aa: CATSRVNTNQPQHF

d_call: .
j_call: TRBJ2-5
v_call: TRBV7-6
cdr3_aa: CASSRGQSGSQETQYF

d_call: .
j_call: TRBJ2-2
v_call: TRBV6-5
cdr3_aa: CASSYSLAPPPGELFF

d_call: TRBD1
j_call: TRBJ2-1
v_call: TRBV14
cdr3_aa: CASRQTGGADNEQFF